The source of this T cell receptor beta chain is a study of cytomegalovirus exposure and HLA in healthy donors. The PCR used 60 Vbeta and 13 Jbeta primers. Sequencing was performed with immunoSEQ multiplex PCR; in TCRdb, only in-frame clones are kept and a portion is missing. The table shows 110,000 or so clones, with approximately 80% occurring only once. Germline V gene lookup returns CDR1 MDHEN and CDR2 SYDVKM. This CDR3 has 14 residues. V was clipped by 2 bases and J by 8 bases; unmatched bases: 3. Sequencing was done on a sample of PBMCs. This chain links TRBV28 with TRBJ1-6, with 7 bases matching TRBD1. This sequence originates from a woman aged 18-29 years in good health and CMV-seronegative. In DNA form, the CDR3 reads TGTGCCAGCAGTTTAATAGGGGGCTATTCACCCCTCCACTTT. As protein: CASSLIGGYSPLHF.